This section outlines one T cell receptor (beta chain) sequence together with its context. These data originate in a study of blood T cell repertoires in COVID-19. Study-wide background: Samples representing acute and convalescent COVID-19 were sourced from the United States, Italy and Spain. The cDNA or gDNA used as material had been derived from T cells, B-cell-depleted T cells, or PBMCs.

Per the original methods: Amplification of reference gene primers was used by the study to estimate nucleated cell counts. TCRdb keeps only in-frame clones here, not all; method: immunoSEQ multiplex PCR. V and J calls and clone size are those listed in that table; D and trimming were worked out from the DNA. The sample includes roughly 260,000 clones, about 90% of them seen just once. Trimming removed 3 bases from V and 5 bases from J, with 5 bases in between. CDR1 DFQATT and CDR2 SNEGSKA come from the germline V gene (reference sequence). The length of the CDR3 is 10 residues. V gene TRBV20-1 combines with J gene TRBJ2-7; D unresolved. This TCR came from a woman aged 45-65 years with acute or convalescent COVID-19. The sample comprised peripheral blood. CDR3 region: CSARLDEQYF. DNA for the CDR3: TGCAGTGCTAGGCTAGACGAGCAGTACTTC.